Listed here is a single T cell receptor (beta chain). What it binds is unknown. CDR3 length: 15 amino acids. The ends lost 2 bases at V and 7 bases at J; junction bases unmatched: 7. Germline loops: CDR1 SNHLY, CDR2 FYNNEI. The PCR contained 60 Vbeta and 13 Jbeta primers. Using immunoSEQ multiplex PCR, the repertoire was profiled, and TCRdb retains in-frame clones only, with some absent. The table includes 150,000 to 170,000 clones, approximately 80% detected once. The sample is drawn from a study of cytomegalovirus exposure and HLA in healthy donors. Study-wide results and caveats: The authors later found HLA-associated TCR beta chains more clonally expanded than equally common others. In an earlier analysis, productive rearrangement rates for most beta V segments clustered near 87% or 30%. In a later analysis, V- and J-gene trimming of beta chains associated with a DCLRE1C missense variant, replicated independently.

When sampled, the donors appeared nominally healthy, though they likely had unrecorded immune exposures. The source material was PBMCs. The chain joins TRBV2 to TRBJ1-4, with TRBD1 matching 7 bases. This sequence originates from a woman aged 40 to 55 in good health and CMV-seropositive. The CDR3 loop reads CASSEMTGLVEKLFF. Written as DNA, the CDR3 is TGTGCCAGCAGTGAAATGACAGGGTTGGTTGAAAAACTGTTTTTT.